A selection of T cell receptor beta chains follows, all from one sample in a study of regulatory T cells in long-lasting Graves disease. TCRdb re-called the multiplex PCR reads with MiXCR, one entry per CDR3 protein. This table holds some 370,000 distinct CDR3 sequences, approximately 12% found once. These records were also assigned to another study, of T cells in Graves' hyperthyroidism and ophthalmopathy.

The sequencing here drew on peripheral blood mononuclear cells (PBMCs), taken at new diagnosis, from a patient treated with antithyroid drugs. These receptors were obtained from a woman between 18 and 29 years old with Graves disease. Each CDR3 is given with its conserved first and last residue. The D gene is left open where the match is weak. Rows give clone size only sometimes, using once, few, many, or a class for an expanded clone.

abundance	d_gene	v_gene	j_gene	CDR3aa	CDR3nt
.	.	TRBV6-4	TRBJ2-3	CASSDDSSTDTQYF	TGTGCCAGCAGTGACGACAGTAGTACAGATACGCAGTATTTT
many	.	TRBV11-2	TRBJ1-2	CASSSLTDGYTF	TGTGCCAGCAGCTCACTTACGGATGGCTACACCTTC
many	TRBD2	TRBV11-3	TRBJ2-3	CASSPNSGTSGGAPDTQYF	TGTGCCAGCAGCCCAAACTCCGGGACTAGCGGGGGGGCCCCAGATACGCAGTATTTT
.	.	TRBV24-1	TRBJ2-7	CATSDWRGVEQYF	TGTGCCACCAGTGATTGGAGGGGGGTCGAGCAGTACTTC
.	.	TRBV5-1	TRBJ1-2	CASSLGVYYGYTF	TGCGCCAGCAGCTTGGGGGTTTACTATGGCTACACCTTC
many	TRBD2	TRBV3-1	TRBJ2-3	CASSQDPFQAGSRTDTQYF	TGTGCCAGCAGCCAAGACCCCTTCCAAGCGGGGTCTCGCACAGATACGCAGTATTTT
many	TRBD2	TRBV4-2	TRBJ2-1	CASSQEGGLAGGHHEQFF	TGTGCCAGCAGCCAAGAAGGGGGACTAGCGGGGGGGCACCATGAGCAGTTCTTC
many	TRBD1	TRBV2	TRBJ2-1	CASSPTGGGYNEQFF	TGTGCCAGCAGTCCTACAGGGGGAGGCTACAATGAGCAGTTCTTC
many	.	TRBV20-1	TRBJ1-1	CSPRRGSLNTEAFF	TGCAGTCCCCGTCGGGGTTCCTTGAACACTGAAGCTTTCTTT
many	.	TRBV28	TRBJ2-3	CASSGTSTDTQYF	TGTGCCAGCAGTGGGACATCCACAGATACGCAGTATTTT
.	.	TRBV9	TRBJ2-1	CASSVEVGYNEQFF	TGTGCCAGCAGCGTAGAGGTGGGGTACAATGAGCAGTTCTTC
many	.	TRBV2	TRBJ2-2	CASSGADSSVTGELFF	TGTGCCAGCAGCGGCGCCGACAGCTCCGTGACCGGGGAGCTGTTTTTT
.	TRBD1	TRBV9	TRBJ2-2	CARLQDRVAGELFF	TGTGCCCGACTCCAGGACAGGGTGGCCGGGGAGCTGTTTTTT
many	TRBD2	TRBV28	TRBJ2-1	CASSWISGLASNEQFF	TGTGCCAGCAGTTGGATCTCGGGACTAGCGTCCAATGAGCAGTTCTTC
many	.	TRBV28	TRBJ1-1	CASTESVMNTEAFF	TGTGCCAGCACCGAGAGCGTCATGAACACTGAAGCTTTCTTT
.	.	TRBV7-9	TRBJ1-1	CASSLAENAVVAFF	TGTGCCAGCAGCTTAGCAGAGAATGCGGTGGTAGCTTTCTTT
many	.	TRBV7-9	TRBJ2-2	CASRPRPPGLTNTGELFF	TGTGCCAGCAGACCTCGCCCCCCGGGACTGACGAACACCGGGGAGCTGTTTTTT
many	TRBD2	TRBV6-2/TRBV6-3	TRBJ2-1	CASSYNVLRTSGSYNEQFF	TGTGCCAGCAGTTACAACGTACTTAGGACTAGCGGGTCCTACAATGAGCAGTTCTTC
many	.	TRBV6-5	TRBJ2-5	CASSYAYYQETQYF	TGTGCCAGCAGTTACGCTTACTACCAAGAGACCCAGTACTTC
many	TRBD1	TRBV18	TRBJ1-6	CASSQLTGADSPLHF	TGTGCCAGCTCACAACTAACAGGGGCAGATTCACCCCTCCACTTT
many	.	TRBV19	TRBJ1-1	CASSIQKSGAFF	TGTGCCAGTAGTATTCAGAAAAGTGGAGCTTTCTTT
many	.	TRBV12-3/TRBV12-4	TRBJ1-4	CASSPRGGGADEKLFF	TGTGCCAGCAGTCCACGTGGGGGGGGCGCTGATGAAAAACTGTTTTTT
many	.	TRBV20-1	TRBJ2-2	CSARDLAKGTGELFF	TGCAGTGCTAGAGATCTCGCGAAAGGGACCGGGGAGCTGTTTTTT
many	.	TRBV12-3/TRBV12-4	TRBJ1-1	CASSLRNTEAFF	TGTGCCAGCAGTTTACGAAACACTGAAGCTTTCTTT
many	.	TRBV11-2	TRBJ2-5	CASRRMRGSETQYF	TGTGCCAGCCGCCGAATGAGGGGATCGGAGACCCAGTACTTC
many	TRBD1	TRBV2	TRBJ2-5	CASSEMGQGGAKETQYF	TGTGCCAGCAGTGAAATGGGACAGGGGGGCGCAAAAGAGACCCAGTACTTC
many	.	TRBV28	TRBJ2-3	CASSLIRSGGDTQYF	TGTGCCAGCAGTTTAATACGATCAGGCGGAGATACGCAGTATTTT
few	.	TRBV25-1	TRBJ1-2	CASSEEGGPYGYTF	TGTGCCAGCAGTGAAGAGGGAGGCCCCTATGGCTACACCTTC
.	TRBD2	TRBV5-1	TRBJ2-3	CASSFLLAGLFSADTQYF	TGCGCCAGCAGCTTTCTCCTAGCGGGATTATTTTCTGCAGATACGCAGTATTTT
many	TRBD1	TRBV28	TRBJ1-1	CGAQGLNTEAFF	TGTGGTGCACAGGGGTTGAACACTGAAGCTTTCTTT
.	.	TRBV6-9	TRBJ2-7	CASSYGTAYGYEQYF	TGTGCCAGCAGTTACGGGACCGCGTACGGCTACGAGCAGTACTTC
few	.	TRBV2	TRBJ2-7	CAQRRQGYEQYF	TGTGCCCAGCGGCGGCAGGGCTACGAGCAGTACTTC
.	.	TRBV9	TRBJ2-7	CASERGSGSYEQYF	TGTGCCAGCGAGAGGGGGAGTGGCTCCTACGAGCAGTACTTC
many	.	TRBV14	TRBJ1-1	CASSQEIRIDRPMNTEAFF	TGTGCCAGCAGCCAAGAAATTAGGATTGACAGGCCGATGAACACTGAAGCTTTCTTT
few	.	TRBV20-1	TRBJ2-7	CSASRSLIYEQYF	TGCAGTGCTAGTCGGAGTCTTATATACGAGCAGTACTTC
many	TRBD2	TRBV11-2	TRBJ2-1	CASSHIAGSGDEQFF	TGTGCCAGCAGCCATATAGCGGGATCAGGGGATGAGCAGTTCTTC
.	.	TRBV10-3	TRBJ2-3	CAISESLGVGTQYF	TGTGCCATCAGTGAGTCTCTTGGGGTTGGAACGCAGTATTTT